The 19 T cell receptor beta chains reported below all come from one sample, sequenced in a study of T cells in tumors after PD-1 blockade. Assay: immunoSEQ multiplex PCR; the TCRdb copy retains only in-frame clones and omits some. The sample has 60,000 or so clones; around four fifths are singletons. Sequencing was performed on PBMCs, taken before anti-PD-1 treatment. The source of these receptors is a human donor with basal cell carcinoma.

The chain carries TRBV25-1 and TRBJ2-3; weak D call: TRBD2 (6 bases). The V gene lost 8 bases and the J gene lost 2 bases, with 23 bases spanning the gap. The germline V gene has CDR1 MGHDK and CDR2 SYGVNS. The length of the CDR3 is 17 residues. The CDR3 DNA sequence: TGTGCCAGCGGACGGGGGACGGATCTTTCATTCACAGATACGCAGTATTTT. This translates into CASGRGTDLSFTDTQYF. Supplemented by reference TRBV25-1 and TRBJ2-3, the full variable domain reads EADIYQTPRYLVIGTGKKITLECSQTMGHDKMYWYQQDPGMELHLIHYSYGVNSTEKGDLSSESTVSRIRTEHFPLTLESARPSHTSQYLCASGRGTDLSFTDTQYFGPGTRLTVL.

The J gene is TRBJ2-2, the V gene TRBV5-1; possibly TRBD1 for D (6 bases). This CDR3 contains 15 residues. V was clipped by 4 bases and J by 3 bases, with 13 bases between them. Per germline, CDR1 SGHRS and CDR2 YFSETQ. For the CDR3, the DNA is TGCGCCAGCAGCCCCCATGCAGGGGACACCGGGGAGCTGTTTTTT. This codes for CASSPHAGDTGELFF.

CDR3: CASRRTANTGELFF. As DNA, the CDR3 is TGTGCCAGCAGGAGGACAGCGAACACCGGGGAGCTGTTTTTT. This chain connects TRBV6-5 to TRBJ2-2, with D possibly being TRBD1 (6 bases). Looked up from germline, CDR1 is MNHEY and CDR2 is SVGAGI. Trimming shortened V by 6 bases and J by 0 bases, and 8 bases separated the two germline ends. The CDR3 is made up of 14 amino acids.

The V call is TRBV7-8, the J call TRBJ1-1; 9 positions match TRBD1. The CDR3 sequence is 15 residues long. Germline CDR1 SGHVS, CDR2 FQNEAQ. V lost 1 base to trimming and J lost 4 bases; unmatched junction nucleotides: 4. DNA of the CDR3: TGTGCCAGCAGCTTAGGGGGGACAGGGAGCACTGAAGCTTTCTTT. The encoded protein is CASSLGGTGSTEAFF.

This sequence joins TRBV19 and TRBJ2-5, with D possibly being TRBD1 or TRBD2 (6 bases each). The CDR3 sequence is 15 residues long. V was cut by 0 bases and J by 4 bases, with 12 bases left in between. CDR1 is LNHDA and CDR2 is SQIVND in the germline V gene (reference sequence). The chain's CDR3 is CASSIDRRGRETQYF. CDR3 nucleotide sequence: TGTGCCAGTAGTATAGATCGTCGGGGGCGAGAGACCCAGTACTTC.

The CDR3 protein is CASTSSRQSYEQYF. In DNA, the CDR3 is TGTGCCAGCACCTCGTCCCGACAATCCTACGAGCAGTACTTC. The chain recombines TRBV5-8 with TRBJ2-7; D not resolved. Between the trimmed V and J ends, which lost 6 bases and 1 base, there was a span of 14 bases. Germline CDR1 reads SGHTS; CDR2 reads YDEGEE. The CDR3 length is 14 residues.

The genes are TRBV30 and TRBJ1-2, with TRBD1 matching 7 bases. This CDR3 has 13 residues. J lost 1 base, V lost 5 bases, and 4 bases had no gene match. Germline V gene data show CDR1 as GTSNPN and CDR2 as SVGIG (reference sequence). The CDR3 DNA reads TGTGCCTGGCGACAGGGCTATAACTATGGCTACACCTTC. This gives the protein CAWRQGYNYGYTF.

V is TRBV10-2 and J is TRBJ1-6, with 9 bases matching TRBD1. There are 15 residues in the CDR3. Germline trimming cut 6 bases from V and 10 bases from J; bases unmatched to any gene: 10. Germline V CDR1 and CDR2: WSHSY, SAAADI. The chain's CDR3 is CASRAKQGAVSPLHF. For the CDR3, the DNA is TGCGCCAGCAGGGCGAAACAGGGGGCTGTGTCACCCCTCCACTTT.

This clone has just a few counts. The genes are TRBV5-5 and TRBJ2-7; 9 bases map to TRBD1. Germline CDR1 and CDR2: SGHKS and YYEKEE (reference sequence). V trimming: 4 bases; J trimming: 5 bases; junction bases outside the gene matches: 19. This CDR3 is 18 amino acids long. Written as DNA, the CDR3 is TGTGCCAGCAGCCCGGTGTGGCGGGACAGGGTCGTGCGACACGAGCAGTACTTC. It is translated as CASSPVWRDRVVRHEQYF.

This clone was observed once. The genes are TRBV12-1 and TRBJ1-3; TRBD1 is taken as the D call from the table, unchecked against the DNA. TRBV12-1 is a listed pseudogene. CDR3 size: 15 residues. CDR3 sequence (DNA): TGTGCCAGCAGCCACACAGGGCCCCCCCGGTACACCATATATTTT. It encodes CASSHTGPPRYTIYF.

This clone appeared once. The chain links TRBV12-3 or TRBV12-4 to TRBJ2-2; D is unresolved. V was shortened by 3 bases and J by 5 bases, with 4 bases between the two germline ends. The length of the CDR3 is 12 residues. The CDR3 coding sequence is TGTGCCAGCAGTTTCGTTACCGGGGAGCTGTTTTTT. It yields the protein CASSFVTGELFF.

The V gene is TRBV5-5, the J gene TRBJ2-2; 8 nucleotides match TRBD1. Germline trimming cut 4 bases from V and 5 bases from J; bases unmatched to any gene: 13. Germline assignment: CDR1 SGHKS and CDR2 YYEKEE (reference sequence). The CDR3 has 17 amino acids. This chain's CDR3 is CASSLRTGQTGTGELFF. CDR3 in DNA: TGTGCCAGCAGCCTCCGGACAGGGCAGACGGGGACCGGGGAGCTGTTTTTT.

This sequence joins TRBV28 and TRBJ2-7, with D perhaps given as TRBD1 or TRBD2 (6 bases each). This CDR3 is 16 amino acids long. V lost 4 bases to trimming and J lost 4 bases, with 20 bases between them. CDR1 and CDR2 from the germline V gene are MDHEN and SYDVKM. In DNA, the CDR3 is TGTGCCAGCAGTTCGCTTGGGGGGCTTGTTTTTTACGAGCAGTACTTC. Translation: CASSSLGGLVFYEQYF.

This rearrangement joins TRBV4-1 to TRBJ1-6, with D possibly matching TRBD1 (6 bases). V shed 1 base and J shed 5 bases, with 9 bases lying between them. The CDR3 totals 15 residues. Germline CDR1 is MGHRA and CDR2 is YSYEKL. The CDR3 loop is CASSQGRGNNSPLHF. The CDR3 DNA sequence: TGCGCCAGCAGCCAAGGCAGGGGTAATAATTCACCCCTCCACTTT.

Worth noting for this clone: Other DNA sequences in this sample translate to the same CDR3. The chain combines TRBV6-1 with TRBJ1-2; D is unresolved. Germline lookup yields CDR1 MNHNS and CDR2 SASEGT. The CDR3 is made up of 13 amino acids. The V gene lost 2 bases and the J gene lost 2 bases, with 6 bases spanning the gap. The CDR3 is CASSESGNYGYTF. The CDR3 bases are TGTGCCAGCAGTGAATCTGGGAACTATGGCTACACCTTC.

The sample holds one count of this clone. The V and J genes are TRBV7-9 and TRBJ2-3, with D perhaps matching TRBD2 (7 bases). Trimming left V 0 bases short and J 2 bases short, with 12 bases between. The germline CDR1 and CDR2 sequences are SEHNR and FQNEAQ (reference sequence). The CDR3 has 16 residues. The CDR3, as DNA: TGTGCCAGCAGCTTAGCGGGGGGGGCCTCCACAGATACGCAGTATTTT. It codes for CASSLAGGASTDTQYF.

This chain links TRBV4-1 with TRBJ2-5; 7 nucleotides align to TRBD1. V dropped 0 bases and J dropped 4; count of bases not matched to a gene: 8. Germline V gene data show CDR1 as MGHRA and CDR2 as YSYEKL. The CDR3 contains 16 residues. The CDR3 nucleotides read TGCGCCAGCAGCCAAGAGGCACAGGGGAGAGGAGAGACCCAGTACTTC. Translating it yields CASSQEAQGRGETQYF.

This clone was detected only once. CDR3 coding DNA: TGTGCCAGCAGCTTGGCCAGGGGAGACTCCTACGAGCAGTACTTC. Translation: CASSLARGDSYEQYF. The chain combines TRBV5-5 with TRBJ2-7; TRBD1 is a possible D gene (6 bases). Germline V gene sequence: CDR1 SGHKS, CDR2 YYEKEE (reference sequence). The CDR3 contains 15 residues. V gave up 0 bases and J gave up 0 bases, with 10 bases separating them. Full variable domain (remainder filled in from reference TRBV5-5 and TRBJ2-7): DAGVTQSPTHLIKTRGQQVTLRCSPISGHKSVSWYQQVLGQGPQFIFQYYEKEERGRGNFPDRFSARQFPNYSSELNVNALLLGDSALYLCASSLARGDSYEQYFGPGTRLTVT.

The V call is TRBV5-1, the J call TRBJ2-2, with 12 bases identical to TRBD2. Germline CDR1 and CDR2: SGHRS and YFSETQ. The CDR3 contains 19 residues. Trimming cost V 1 base and J 0 bases; bases outside gene matches: 7. The CDR3 nucleotides read TGCGCCAGCAGCTTGATAGTCGGACTAGCGGGGACGAACACCGGGGAGCTGTTTTTT. Translated, it gives CASSLIVGLAGTNTGELFF.